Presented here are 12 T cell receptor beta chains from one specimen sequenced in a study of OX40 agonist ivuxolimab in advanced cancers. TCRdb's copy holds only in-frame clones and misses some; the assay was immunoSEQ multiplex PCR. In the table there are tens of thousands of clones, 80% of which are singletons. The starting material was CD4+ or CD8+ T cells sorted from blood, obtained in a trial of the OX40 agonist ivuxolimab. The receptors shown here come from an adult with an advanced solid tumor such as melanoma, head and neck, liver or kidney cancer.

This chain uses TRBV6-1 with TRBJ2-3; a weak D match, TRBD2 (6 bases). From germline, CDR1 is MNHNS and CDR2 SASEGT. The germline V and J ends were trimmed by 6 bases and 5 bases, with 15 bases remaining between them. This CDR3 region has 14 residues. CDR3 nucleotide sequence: TGTGCCAGCAGGGGTTGGGGGGACGGAGATACGCAGTATTTT. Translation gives CASRGWGDGDTQYF.

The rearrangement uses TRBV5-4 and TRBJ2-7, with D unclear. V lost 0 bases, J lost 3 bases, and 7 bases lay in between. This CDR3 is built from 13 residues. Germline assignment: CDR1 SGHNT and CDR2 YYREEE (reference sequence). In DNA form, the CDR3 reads TGTGCCAGCAGCTTGGCAAGCCTCTACGAGCAGTACTTC. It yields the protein CASSLASLYEQYF.

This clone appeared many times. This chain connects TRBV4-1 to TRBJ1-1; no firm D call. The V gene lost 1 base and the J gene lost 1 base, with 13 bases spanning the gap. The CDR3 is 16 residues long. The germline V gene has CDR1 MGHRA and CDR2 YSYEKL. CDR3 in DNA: TGCGCCAGCAGCCAAGGGCGGGGAGGGCGGAACACTGAAGCTTTCTTT. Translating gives CASSQGRGGRNTEAFF.

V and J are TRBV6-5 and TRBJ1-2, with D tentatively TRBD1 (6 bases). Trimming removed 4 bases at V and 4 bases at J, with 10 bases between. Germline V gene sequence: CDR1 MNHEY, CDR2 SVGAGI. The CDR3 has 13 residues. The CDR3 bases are TGTGCCAGCAGTTCACAGGGTATCTATGGCTACACCTTC. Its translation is CASSSQGIYGYTF.

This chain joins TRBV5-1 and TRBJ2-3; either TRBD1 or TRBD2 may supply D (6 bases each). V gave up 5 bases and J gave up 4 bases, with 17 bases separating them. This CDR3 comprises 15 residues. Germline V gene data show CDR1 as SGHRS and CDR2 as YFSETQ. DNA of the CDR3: TGCGCCAGCAGATGGCAGGGGACGGGGGCAGATACGCAGTATTTT. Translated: CASRWQGTGADTQYF.

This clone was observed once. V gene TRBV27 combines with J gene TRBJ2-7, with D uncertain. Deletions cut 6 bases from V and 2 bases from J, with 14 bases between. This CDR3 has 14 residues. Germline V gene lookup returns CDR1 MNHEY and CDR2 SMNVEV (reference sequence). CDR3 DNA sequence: TGTGCCAGCAGCACGAATAAAAATCCCTACGAGCAGTACTTC. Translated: CASSTNKNPYEQYF.

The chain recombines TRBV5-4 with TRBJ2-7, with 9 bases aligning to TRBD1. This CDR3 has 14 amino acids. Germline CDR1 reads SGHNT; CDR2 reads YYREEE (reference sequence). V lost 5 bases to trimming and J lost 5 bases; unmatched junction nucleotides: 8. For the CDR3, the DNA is TGTGCCAGCAGTACCGGGACAGGGTACGACGAGCAGTACTTC. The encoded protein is CASSTGTGYDEQYF.

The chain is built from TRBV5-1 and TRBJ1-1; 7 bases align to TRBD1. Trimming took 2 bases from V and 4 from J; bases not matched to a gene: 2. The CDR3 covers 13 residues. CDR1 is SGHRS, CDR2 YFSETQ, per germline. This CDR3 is CASSLTGATEAFF. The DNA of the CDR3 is TGCGCCAGCAGCTTAACAGGGGCCACTGAAGCTTTCTTT. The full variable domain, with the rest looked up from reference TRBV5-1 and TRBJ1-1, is KAGVTQTPRYLIKTRGQQVTLSCSPISGHRSVSWYQQTPGQGLQFLFEYFSETQRNKGNFPGRFSGRQFSNSRSEMNVSTLELGDSALYLCASSLTGATEAFFGQGTRLTVV.

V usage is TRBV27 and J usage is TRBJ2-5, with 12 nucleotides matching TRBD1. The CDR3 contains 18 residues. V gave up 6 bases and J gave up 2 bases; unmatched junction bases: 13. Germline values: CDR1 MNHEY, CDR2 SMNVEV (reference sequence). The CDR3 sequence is CASSTGTGGAFSQETQYF. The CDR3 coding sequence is TGTGCCAGCAGCACTGGGACAGGGGGCGCGTTCTCGCAAGAGACCCAGTACTTC.

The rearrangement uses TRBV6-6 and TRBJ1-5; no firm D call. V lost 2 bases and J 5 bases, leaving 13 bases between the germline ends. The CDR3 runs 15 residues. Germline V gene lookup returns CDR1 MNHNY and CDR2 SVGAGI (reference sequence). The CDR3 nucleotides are TGTGCCAGCAGTTACAGCCAAGTTAGGGATCAGCCCCAGCATTTT. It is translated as CASSYSQVRDQPQHF.

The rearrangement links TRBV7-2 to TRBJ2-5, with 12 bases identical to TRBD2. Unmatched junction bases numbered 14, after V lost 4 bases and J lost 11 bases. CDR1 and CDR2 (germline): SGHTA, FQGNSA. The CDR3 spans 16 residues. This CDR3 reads CASSSPLTTSGGEQYF. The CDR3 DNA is TGTGCCAGCAGCTCCCCCCTCACGACTAGCGGGGGTGAGCAGTACTTC. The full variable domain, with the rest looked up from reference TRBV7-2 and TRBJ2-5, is GAGVSQSPSNKVTEKGKDVELRCDPISGHTALYWYRQSLGQGLEFLIYFQGNSAPDKSGLPSDRFSAERTGGSVSTLTIQRTQQEDSAVYLCASSSPLTTSGGEQYFGPGTRLLVL.

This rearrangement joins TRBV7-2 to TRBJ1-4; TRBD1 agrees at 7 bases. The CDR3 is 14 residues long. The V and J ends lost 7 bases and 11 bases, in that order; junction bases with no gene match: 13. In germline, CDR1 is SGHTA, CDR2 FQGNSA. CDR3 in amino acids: CASTFGTALEKLFF. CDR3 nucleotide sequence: TGTGCCAGCACCTTCGGGACAGCCCTAGAGAAACTGTTTTTT.